These 30 T cell receptor beta chains share one sample of origin, sequenced in a study of blood T cell repertoires in COVID-19. Generated by immunoSEQ multiplex PCR, the TCRdb table keeps only in-frame clones and is missing some. The sample shows roughly 240,000 clones, roughly 80% of them seen only once. Specimen: peripheral blood. The receptors stem from a woman in her 70s with acute or convalescent COVID-19.

The chain is built from TRBV4-1 and TRBJ2-5, with no clear D. The CDR3 length is 13 residues. Germline values: CDR1 MGHRA, CDR2 YSYEKL. Between the trimmed V and J ends, which lost 6 bases and 1 base, there was a span of 9 bases. The CDR3: CASSGQTQETQYF. The CDR3, as DNA: TGCGCCAGCAGTGGGCAGACCCAAGAGACCCAGTACTTC.

In nucleotides, the CDR3 is TGTGCCAGCTCACCGACAGAGGTGGGTGAAAAACTGTTTTTT. Protein: CASSPTEVGEKLFF. The chain carries TRBV18 and TRBJ1-4, with a possible D match to TRBD1 (5 bases). Germline CDR1 and CDR2: KGHSH and LQKENI. V lost 3 bases to trimming and J lost 7 bases, with 12 bases between them. The CDR3 is 14 residues long.

This clone was observed once. The chain uses TRBV7-2 and TRBJ2-1; TRBD2 matches at 8 bases. The length of the CDR3 is 18 residues. The junction had 13 bases not matched to a gene; V was cut back by 1 base and J by 5 bases. From germline, CDR1 is SGHTA and CDR2 FQGNSA. As DNA, the CDR3 is TGTGCCAGCAGCTTAGGGCAGTTTAGCGGGGCCCGGCACAATGAGCAGTTCTTC. Translation: CASSLGQFSGARHNEQFF.

V gene TRBV19 combines with J gene TRBJ1-5, with a possible D match to TRBD1 (6 bases). Per germline, CDR1 LNHDA and CDR2 SQIVND (reference sequence). The CDR3 spans 15 residues. V was cut by 3 bases and J by 5 bases, with 14 bases left in between. CDR3 nucleotide sequence: TGTGCCAGTAGTATGCCACAGGGAACTCATCAGCCCCAGCATTTT. Translating gives CASSMPQGTHQPQHF.

This clone showed up just a few times. This rearrangement joins TRBV10-1 to TRBJ2-3, with 8 bases that match TRBD1. The CDR3 runs to 14 residues. Germline V gives CDR1 WNHNN, CDR2 SYGVQD (reference sequence). Trimming removed 5 bases from V and 1 base from J; junction bases left unmatched: 2. CDR3 protein: CASSKDRGTDTQYF. CDR3 nucleotides: TGCGCCAGCAGTAAGGACAGGGGCACAGATACGCAGTATTTT.

The V call is TRBV6-5, the J call TRBJ1-1; 7 bases agree with TRBD1. The V gene's germline CDR1 is MNHEY and CDR2 SVGAGI. The CDR3 runs to 15 residues. V was clipped by 2 bases and J by 4 bases; unmatched bases: 7. The CDR3 here is CASSYATGVGTEAFF. CDR3 DNA: TGTGCCAGCAGTTACGCCACAGGGGTGGGCACTGAAGCTTTCTTT.

V gene TRBV6-4 combines with J gene TRBJ2-2; the D gene is possibly TRBD1 (6 bases). Between the trimmed V and J ends, which lost 5 bases and 6 bases, there was a span of 10 bases. Germline CDR1 MRHNA, CDR2 SNTAGT. The CDR3 loop spans 13 amino acids. The CDR3 sequence: CASSPEGAGELFF. Here the CDR3 DNA reads TGTGCCAGCAGTCCAGAGGGGGCCGGGGAGCTGTTTTTT.

J is TRBJ1-1 and V is TRBV19; D not resolved. V was pared by 8 bases and J by 0 bases, with 16 bases between. Looked up from germline, CDR1 is LNHDA and CDR2 is SQIVND (reference sequence). The CDR3 consists of 15 residues. The CDR3 is CASSPGNFMNTEAFF. CDR3 nucleotides: TGTGCCAGTTCTCCGGGGAATTTCATGAACACTGAAGCTTTCTTT.

CDR3 coding DNA: TGTGCCAGTAGACGGACTGCCACGACTAATGAAAAACTGTTTTTT. As protein: CASRRTATTNEKLFF. This chain joins TRBV19 and TRBJ1-4; D is unresolved. The germline V and J ends were trimmed by 6 bases and 2 bases, with 13 bases remaining between them. The CDR3 spans 15 residues. Germline V gene data show CDR1 as LNHDA and CDR2 as SQIVND (reference sequence).

A few counts support this clone. The chain carries TRBV2 and TRBJ2-2; TRBD1 might be the D (6 bases). Trimming took off 1 base at V and 1 base at J, with 10 bases between the two ends. There are 16 residues in the CDR3. CDR1 is SNHLY, CDR2 FYNNEI, per germline. Written as DNA, the CDR3 is TGTGCCAGCAGTGAAGTTGGGGACAAGAACACCGGGGAGCTGTTTTTT. As protein: CASSEVGDKNTGELFF.

This chain connects TRBV7-9 to TRBJ1-4; no clear D gene. From germline, CDR1 is SEHNR and CDR2 FQNEAQ (reference sequence). The CDR3 contains 11 residues. V gave up 1 base and J gave up 10 bases, with 4 bases separating them. The CDR3 sequence is CASSLDIKLFF. DNA of the CDR3: TGTGCCAGCAGCTTAGATATAAAACTGTTTTTT. The full variable domain, with the rest looked up from reference TRBV7-9 and TRBJ1-4, is DTGVSQNPRHKITKRGQNVTFRCDPISEHNRLYWYRQTLGQGPEFLTYFQNEAQLEKSRLLSDRFSAERPKGSFSTLEIQRTEQGDSAMYLCASSLDIKLFFGSGTQLSVL.

The sample holds one count of this clone. The chain combines TRBV10-3 with TRBJ2-3, with TRBD2 matching over 7 bases. Trimming cost V 9 bases and J 2 bases; bases outside gene matches: 11. This CDR3 region has 15 residues. The germline V gene encodes CDR1 ENHRY and CDR2 SYGVKD. CDR3 sequence: CAITQSAGNTDTQYF. The CDR3 nucleotides are TGTGCCATTACCCAGTCAGCGGGAAACACAGATACGCAGTATTTT.

The rearrangement uses TRBV19 and TRBJ1-5; possibly TRBD1 for D (6 bases). The length of the CDR3 is 14 residues. Germline-derived CDR1 and CDR2 are LNHDA and SQIVND (reference sequence). Between the trimmed V and J ends, which lost 3 bases and 3 bases, there was a span of 9 bases. CDR3 region: CASSIGQFNQPQHF. The CDR3 DNA sequence: TGTGCCAGTAGTATCGGACAGTTCAATCAGCCCCAGCATTTT. Filled out from reference TRBV19 and TRBJ1-5, the complete variable domain reads DGGITQSPKYLFRKEGQNVTLSCEQNLNHDAMYWYRQDPGQGLRLIYYSQIVNDFQKGDIAEGYSVSREKKESFPLTVTSAQKNPTAFYLCASSIGQFNQPQHFGDGTRLSIL.

This chain joins TRBV20-1 and TRBJ2-5; D is possibly TRBD2 (5 bases). There are 11 residues in the CDR3. Per the germline V gene, CDR1 is DFQATT and CDR2 is SNEGSKA (reference sequence). V was trimmed by 6 bases and J by 5 bases, leaving 10 bases between them. The CDR3 bases are TGCAGTGCCGGGGATGTGGAGACCCAGTACTTC. Translated, it gives CSAGDVETQYF.

J is TRBJ1-5 and V is TRBV6-6; 7 nucleotides align to TRBD1. V shed 6 bases, J shed 3 bases, and the junction held 5 bases outside the gene matches. CDR1 is MNHNY and CDR2 is SVGAGI in the germline V gene (reference sequence). The CDR3 sequence is 14 residues long. This chain's CDR3 is CASSTGQNNQPQHF. The CDR3 nucleotides are TGTGCCAGCAGCACGGGACAGAACAATCAGCCCCAGCATTTT.

In DNA, the CDR3 is TGCGCCAGCAGCCAAGATTATGAGGATACGCAGTATTTT. This gives the protein CASSQDYEDTQYF. V usage is TRBV4-3 and J usage is TRBJ2-3; D is uncertain. V gave up 0 bases and J gave up 6 bases, with 7 bases separating them. Looked up from germline, CDR1 is LGHNA and CDR2 is YSLEER. The CDR3 has 13 amino acids.

V gene TRBV10-3 combines with J gene TRBJ2-2; TRBD1 agrees at 10 bases. Germline values: CDR1 ENHRY, CDR2 SYGVKD. The CDR3 spans 15 residues. V shed 3 bases and J 6 bases; nucleotides not matched to a gene: 4. As DNA, the CDR3 is TGTGCCATCAGTGATTCGGGACAGGGGTCCGGGGAGCTGTTTTTT. This gives the protein CAISDSGQGSGELFF.

The rearrangement joins TRBV7-2 to TRBJ1-1; 8 nucleotides line up with TRBD1. This CDR3 is 18 amino acids long. The V and J ends lost 5 bases and 3 bases, in that order; junction bases with no gene match: 17. CDR1 and CDR2 (germline): SGHTA, FQGNSA. CDR3 nucleotides: TGTGCCAGCAGCCCCCGGACAGGGCTAATTTCGGAGTACACTGAAGCTTTCTTT. Its translation is CASSPRTGLISEYTEAFF.

A single count supports this clone. J is TRBJ1-2 and V is TRBV2; D may be TRBD1 (5 bases). V was trimmed by 3 bases and J by 6 bases, leaving 17 bases between them. In germline, CDR1 is SNHLY, CDR2 FYNNEI. The CDR3 sequence is 15 residues long. Here the CDR3 reads CASSDTRAGVDGYTF. CDR3 coding DNA: TGTGCCAGCAGTGATACCCGGGCGGGGGTGGATGGCTACACCTTC.

The chain joins TRBV5-6 to TRBJ2-7; D might be TRBD1 (5 bases). CDR1 and CDR2 (germline): SGHDT, YYEEEE. The CDR3 has 14 residues. Trimming left V 0 bases short and J 3 bases short, with 10 bases between. As DNA, the CDR3 is TGTGCCAGCAGCTTGGGCCAGGGCTTCTACGAGCAGTACTTC. Translating gives CASSLGQGFYEQYF.

This chain connects TRBV3-1 (or the pseudogene TRBV3-2) to TRBJ2-2, with a tentative D call TRBD1 (6 bases). The CDR3 has 15 amino acids. Germline V gives CDR1 LGHDT, CDR2 YNNKEL (reference sequence). V shed 4 bases and J shed 1 base, with 10 bases lying between them. DNA of the CDR3: TGTGCCAGCAGCCCCTGGACAGAGAACACCGGGGAGCTGTTTTTT. Protein product: CASSPWTENTGELFF.

The rearrangement links TRBV5-4 to TRBJ2-1; D is possibly TRBD2 (6 bases). Germline lookup yields CDR1 SGHNT and CDR2 YYREEE (reference sequence). V gave up 5 bases and J gave up 4 bases, with 13 bases separating them. CDR3 length: 14 amino acids. CDR3 coding DNA: TGTGCCAGCAGATCCGGGACTGCTTACAATGAGCAGTTCTTC. As protein: CASRSGTAYNEQFF.

This clone was recorded only once. The chain joins TRBV4-3 to TRBJ2-1, with a possible D match to TRBD1 (5 bases). The CDR3 runs 15 residues. V gave up 2 bases and J gave up 0 bases, with 8 bases separating them. The germline gives CDR1 LGHNA, CDR2 YSLEER. In DNA, the CDR3 is TGCGCCAGCAGCCAACTACAGGTCTCCTACAATGAGCAGTTCTTC. Translation: CASSQLQVSYNEQFF.

The chain uses TRBV7-8 and TRBJ1-4, with TRBD1 identical over 7 bases. CDR3 length equals 16 residues. The germline V gene encodes CDR1 SGHVS and CDR2 FQNEAQ. V was clipped by 6 bases and J by 2 bases; unmatched bases: 9. The CDR3 loop reads CASSYRGGQTNEKLFF. CDR3 bases: TGTGCCAGCAGTTACCGGGGGGGACAGACTAATGAAAAACTGTTTTTT.

This sequence joins TRBV3-1 (or the pseudogene TRBV3-2) and TRBJ1-1, with D perhaps matching TRBD1 (6 bases). This CDR3 contains 14 residues. V lost 4 bases and J lost 5, with 14 bases in between. CDR1 is LGHDT and CDR2 is YNNKEL in the germline V gene (reference sequence). CDR3 in DNA: TGTGCCAGCAGCCGAGGGGGAAGGGATACTGAAGCTTTCTTT. Encoded protein: CASSRGGRDTEAFF.

The V and J genes are TRBV7-2 and TRBJ1-1, with 7 bases identical to TRBD1. This CDR3 is built from 14 residues. The ends lost 5 bases at V and 6 bases at J; junction bases unmatched: 9. Per germline, CDR1 SGHTA and CDR2 FQGNSA. The CDR3: CASSPQDGTAEAFF. DNA for the CDR3: TGTGCCAGCAGCCCACAGGACGGGACAGCTGAAGCTTTCTTT.

The V call is TRBV7-2, the J call TRBJ1-5; a weak D match, TRBD1 (5 bases). The V gene's germline CDR1 is SGHTA and CDR2 FQGNSA. This CDR3 comprises 13 residues. Trimming removed 3 bases at V and 6 bases at J, with 9 bases between. The CDR3 sequence: CASSLGPGQPQHF. The DNA of the CDR3 is TGTGCCAGCAGCTTGGGGCCAGGTCAGCCCCAGCATTTT.

The rearrangement joins TRBV7-9 to TRBJ1-2; the D gene is possibly TRBD1 (5 bases). Trimming removed 1 base at V and 0 bases at J, with 9 bases between. The CDR3 totals 15 residues. Per germline, CDR1 SEHNR and CDR2 FQNEAQ (reference sequence). The CDR3 sequence is CASSLGTSANYGYTF. The CDR3 DNA follows: TGTGCCAGCAGCTTAGGGACATCAGCTAACTATGGCTACACCTTC.

The chain recombines TRBV11-2 with TRBJ1-1, with a possible D match to TRBD1 (5 bases). Deletions cut 5 bases from V and 7 bases from J, with 23 bases between. CDR1 and CDR2 from the germline V gene are SGHAT and FQNNGV. This CDR3 has 16 residues. The CDR3 loop is CASSPLWGTSLLEAFF. In nucleotides, the CDR3 is TGTGCCAGCAGCCCCCTTTGGGGGACTTCCTTGCTTGAAGCTTTCTTT.

V usage is TRBV6-1 and J usage is TRBJ2-3, with TRBD2 identical over 12 bases. V shed 4 bases, J shed 5 bases, and the junction held 7 bases outside the gene matches. The CDR3 extends over 16 amino acids. In germline, CDR1 is MNHNS, CDR2 SASEGT. In DNA form, the CDR3 reads TGTGCCAGCAGTGTGACCCTAGCGGGGGGGCAAGATACGCAGTATTTT. It specifies CASSVTLAGGQDTQYF.